The 11 T cell receptor beta chains listed next were all sequenced from one sample in a study. MiXCR, applied by TCRdb to the 5' RACE reads, yields one record per CDR3 protein. The sample lists tens of thousands of distinct CDR3 sequences, about 28% occurring once. Input material: naive CD4+ T cells sorted from blood. Subset indicated: naive CD4+ T cells, CD4+CD45RA+CD25-. Every receptor here comes from a female donor with breast cancer.

The rearrangement joins TRBV7-9 to TRBJ2-5; 13 positions match TRBD2. This CDR3 has 18 amino acids. The V segment lost 2 bases and the J segment 2 bases; nucleotides outside the gene matches: 8. The germline V gene has CDR1 SEHNR and CDR2 FQNEAQ (reference sequence). The CDR3 DNA sequence: TGTGCCAGCAGCTTAACTAGCGGGGGGGGAATCCGACAAGAGACCCAGTACTTC. Translating it yields CASSLTSGGGIRQETQYF.

This chain connects TRBV27 to TRBJ2-1; D is possibly TRBD2 (6 bases). The CDR3 has 15 amino acids. V was clipped by 6 bases and J by 4 bases, with 16 bases between them. In germline, CDR1 is MNHEY, CDR2 SMNVEV (reference sequence). The CDR3 is CASRPGRPPYNEQFF. CDR3 DNA: TGTGCCAGCAGGCCTGGGAGGCCCCCTTACAATGAGCAGTTCTTC.

CDR3 sequence reads: CASSQNLGGEAFF. The CDR3 coding sequence is TGTGCCAGCAGTCAGAATTTAGGGGGTGAAGCTTTCTTT. V gene TRBV3-1 combines with J gene TRBJ1-1; possible D gene TRBD1, 6 bases. The CDR3 spans 13 residues. V shed 6 bases and J shed 7 bases, with 15 bases lying between them. The germline CDR1 and CDR2 sequences are LGHDT and YNNKEL (reference sequence).

The chain joins TRBV7-6 to TRBJ2-1, with a possible D match to TRBD2 (5 bases). Germline V gives CDR1 SGHVS, CDR2 FNYEAQ. V lost 5 bases, J lost 5 bases, and 16 bases lay in between. The CDR3 extends over 15 amino acids. The CDR3, as DNA: TGTGCCAGCAGCCTCGGCGGACTCACAAACAATGAGCAGTTCTTC. Translating gives CASSLGGLTNNEQFF.

J is TRBJ2-2 and V is TRBV20-1, with D perhaps TRBD1 (6 bases). The length of the CDR3 is 17 residues. Deletions cut 2 bases from V and 2 bases from J, with 18 bases between. The germline gives CDR1 DFQATT, CDR2 SNEGSKA (reference sequence). CDR3 sequence (DNA): TGCAGTGCTAGAAGGTATACAGGGCTTCCAAACACCGGGGAGCTGTTTTTT. Translated, it gives CSARRYTGLPNTGELFF.

This clonotype was picked up a small number of times. This chain connects TRBV20-1 to TRBJ1-2; TRBD1 matches 11 bases. Per the germline V gene, CDR1 is DFQATT and CDR2 is SNEGSKA (reference sequence). The CDR3 totals 15 residues. The V segment lost 0 bases and the J segment 2 bases; nucleotides outside the gene matches: 2. The CDR3 spells CSARDGQGANYGYTF. The DNA for the CDR3 is TGCAGTGCTAGAGACGGACAGGGGGCGAACTATGGCTACACCTTC.

This sequence joins TRBV7-2 and TRBJ1-5; no definite D call. Trimming pared 5 bases from V and 0 bases from J, leaving 11 bases between. The CDR3 has 15 residues. Germline CDR1 reads SGHTA; CDR2 reads FQGNSA. The CDR3 region is CASSAIGVSNQPQHF. CDR3 in DNA: TGTGCCAGCAGCGCAATCGGGGTTAGCAATCAGCCCCAGCATTTT.

In regard to this clonotype: The junction shows a germline mismatch at one end, possibly a read error. The chain is built from TRBV4-1 and TRBJ2-1; D is unclear. The germline V gene has CDR1 MGHRA and CDR2 YSYEKL. The CDR3 runs to 16 residues. CDR3 in amino acids: CASGQDLWSSYNEQLF. The CDR3 DNA follows: TGCGCCAGCGGCCAAGATCTTTGGAGCTCCTACAATGAGCAGCTCTTC.

Of note for this clonotype: The junction departs from the called germline gene at one end, perhaps through a read error. The chain carries TRBV7-9 and TRBJ2-5; 7 bases line up with TRBD1. The CDR3 has 10 residues. The V gene's germline CDR1 is SEHNR and CDR2 FQNEAQ (reference sequence). The CDR3 sequence is CASSRSGTEF. The CDR3 DNA reads as TGTGCCAGCAGCCGATCCGGGACAGAGTTC.

This clonotype occurred a few times. This chain's CDR3 is CASSQDTGPTSGYTF. The DNA for the CDR3 is TGCGCCAGCAGCCAAGACACGGGACCTACGTCGGGCTACACCTTC. The rearrangement joins TRBV4-3 to TRBJ1-2; possibly TRBD1 for D (5 bases). The V and J ends lost 0 bases and 8 bases respectively, with 16 bases between them. The CDR3 sequence is 15 residues long. CDR1 and CDR2 (germline): LGHNA, YSLEER.

The V call is TRBV6-2 or TRBV6-3, the J call TRBJ1-5; 12 nucleotides agree with TRBD1. With V trimmed by 5 bases and J by 2 bases, 10 bases remained unmatched. Germline V CDR1 and CDR2: MNHEY, SVGEGT. The CDR3 length is 18 residues. CDR3 in DNA: TGTGCCAGCAGTATCGGGACAGGGGGCGGATTGCGCAATCAGCCCCAGCATTTT. Protein sequence: CASSIGTGGGLRNQPQHF.